What follows is one T cell receptor (beta chain) and its context. Its antigen is not identified. TCRdb keeps only in-frame clones here, not all; method: immunoSEQ multiplex PCR. The repertoire holds around 21,000 clones, with 75% as singletons. This record belongs to a study of immune evolution from preneoplasia to lung adenocarcinoma. Overall study: HLA loss of heterozygosity: 5.5% to 8.5% AIS, about 15% MIA, about 35% ADC, none AAH. Whole-study results and caveats: From normal lung to invasive adenocarcinoma, top clone frequencies appeared to decrease. Normal lung had highest clonality; later lesions appeared denser, more diverse.

Nucleic acids came from premalignant or tumor cells enriched by macro-dissection. The CDR3 runs 18 residues. The receptor was isolated from a person in their 60s with lung adenocarcinoma. The gene calls are TRBV1 and TRBJ2-7; the table's D call, TRBD2, has no DNA check behind it. TRBV1 is reported as a pseudogene. What was sequenced was FFPE invasive lung adenocarcinoma tissue. DNA of the CDR3: TGCACCAGCAGCCAAGATCGGGGTAGCGGGAGACTCATCTACGAGCAGTACTTC. Its protein is CTSSQDRGSGRLIYEQYF.